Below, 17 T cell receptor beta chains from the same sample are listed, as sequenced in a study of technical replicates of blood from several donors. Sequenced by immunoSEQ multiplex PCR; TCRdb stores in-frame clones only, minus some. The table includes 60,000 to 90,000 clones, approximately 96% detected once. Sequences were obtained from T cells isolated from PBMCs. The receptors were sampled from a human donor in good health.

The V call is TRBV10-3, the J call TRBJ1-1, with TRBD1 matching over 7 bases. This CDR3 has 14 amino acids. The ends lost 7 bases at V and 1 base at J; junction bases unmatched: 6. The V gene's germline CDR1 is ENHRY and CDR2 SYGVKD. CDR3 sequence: CAIMEGTANTEAFF. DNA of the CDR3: TGTGCCATCATGGAGGGGACAGCGAACACTGAAGCTTTCTTT.

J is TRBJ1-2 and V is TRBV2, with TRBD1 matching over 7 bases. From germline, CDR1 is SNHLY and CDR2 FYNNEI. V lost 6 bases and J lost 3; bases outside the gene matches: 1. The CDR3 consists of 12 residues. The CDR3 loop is CASRGTDYGYTF. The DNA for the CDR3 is TGTGCCAGCAGGGGGACAGACTATGGCTACACCTTC.

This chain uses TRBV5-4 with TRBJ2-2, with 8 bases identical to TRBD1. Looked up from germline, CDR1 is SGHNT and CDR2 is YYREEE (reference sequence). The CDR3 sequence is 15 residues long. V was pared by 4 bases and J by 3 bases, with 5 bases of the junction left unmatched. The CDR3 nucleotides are TGTGCCAGCAGCCCAGGGGGCGATCACACCGGGGAGCTGTTTTTT. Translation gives CASSPGGDHTGELFF. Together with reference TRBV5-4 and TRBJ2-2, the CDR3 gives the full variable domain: ETGVTQSPTHLIKTRGQQVTLRCSSQSGHNTVSWYQQALGQGPQFIFQYYREEENGRGNFPPRFSGLQFPNYSSELNVNALELDDSALYLCASSPGGDHTGELFFGEGSRLTVL.

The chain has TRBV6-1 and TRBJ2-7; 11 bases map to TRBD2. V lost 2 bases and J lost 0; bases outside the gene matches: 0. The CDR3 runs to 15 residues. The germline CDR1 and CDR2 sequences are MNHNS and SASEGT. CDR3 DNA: TGTGCCAGCAGTGAAACTAGCGGGAGCTCCTACGAGCAGTACTTC. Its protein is CASSETSGSSYEQYF.

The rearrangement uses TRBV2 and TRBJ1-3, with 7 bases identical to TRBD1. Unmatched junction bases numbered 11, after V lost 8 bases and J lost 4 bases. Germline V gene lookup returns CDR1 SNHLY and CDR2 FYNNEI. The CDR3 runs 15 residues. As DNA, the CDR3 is TGTGCCAGCGGAACCGACAGGGCAGCGGGAAACACCATATATTTT. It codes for CASGTDRAAGNTIYF.

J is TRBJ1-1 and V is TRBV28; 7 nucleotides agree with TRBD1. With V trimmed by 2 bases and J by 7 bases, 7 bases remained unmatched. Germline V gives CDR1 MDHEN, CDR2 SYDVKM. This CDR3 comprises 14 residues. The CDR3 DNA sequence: TGTGCCAGCAGTTTAACGACAGGGAGTGGTGAAGCTTTCTTT. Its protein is CASSLTTGSGEAFF.

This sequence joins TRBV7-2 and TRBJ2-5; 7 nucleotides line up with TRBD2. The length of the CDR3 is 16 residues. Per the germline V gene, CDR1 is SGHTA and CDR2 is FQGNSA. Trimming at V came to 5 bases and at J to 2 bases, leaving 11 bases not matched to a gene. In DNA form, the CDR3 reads TGTGCCAGCAGCCTGAGCGGGACCTTTCCTCAAGAGACCCAGTACTTC. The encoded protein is CASSLSGTFPQETQYF.

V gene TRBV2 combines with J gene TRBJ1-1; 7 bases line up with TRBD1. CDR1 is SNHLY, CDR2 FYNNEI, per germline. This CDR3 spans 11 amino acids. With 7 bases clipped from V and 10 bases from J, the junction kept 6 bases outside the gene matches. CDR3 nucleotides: TGTGCCAGCACCACAGGGGAAGGAGCTTTCTTT. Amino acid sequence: CASTTGEGAFF.

The CDR3 loop reads CASSLTWTAGGSTDTQYF. CDR3 nucleotide sequence: TGTGCCAGCAGCTTAACCTGGACAGCGGGAGGTAGCACAGATACGCAGTATTTT. The gene calls are TRBV13 and TRBJ2-3, with 9 bases fitting TRBD2. This CDR3 has 18 residues. Looked up from germline, CDR1 is PRHDT and CDR2 is FYEKMQ (reference sequence). Trimming removed 2 bases from V and 0 bases from J; junction bases left unmatched: 9.

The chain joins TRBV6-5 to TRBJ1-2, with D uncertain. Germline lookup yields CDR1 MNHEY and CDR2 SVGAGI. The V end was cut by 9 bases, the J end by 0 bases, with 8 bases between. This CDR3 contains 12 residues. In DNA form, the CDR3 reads TGTGCCAGTCGCCCGGCTAACTATGGCTACACCTTC. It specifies CASRPANYGYTF.

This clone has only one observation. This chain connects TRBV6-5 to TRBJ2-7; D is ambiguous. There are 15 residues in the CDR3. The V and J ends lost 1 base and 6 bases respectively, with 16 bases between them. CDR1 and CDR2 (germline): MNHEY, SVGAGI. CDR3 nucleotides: TGTGCCAGCAGTTACTTTTACGGGTCAGAGAGCGAGCAGTACTTC. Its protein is CASSYFYGSESEQYF.

CDR3 sequence reads: CASSPPWGGAPEAFF. CDR3 coding DNA: TGTGCCAGCAGCCCCCCCTGGGGAGGCGCCCCTGAAGCTTTCTTT. The chain combines TRBV7-9 with TRBJ1-1; D not resolved. CDR1 SEHNR and CDR2 FQNEAQ come from the germline V gene (reference sequence). V shed 5 bases and J shed 6 bases, with 19 bases lying between them. The CDR3 spans 15 residues. Combining the CDR3 with reference TRBV7-9 and TRBJ1-1 gives the whole variable domain DTGVSQNPRHKITKRGQNVTFRCDPISEHNRLYWYRQTLGQGPEFLTYFQNEAQLEKSRLLSDRFSAERPKGSFSTLEIQRTEQGDSAMYLCASSPPWGGAPEAFFGQGTRLTVV.

CDR3 coding DNA: TGTGCCAGCAGTGCCCGGGACAGCCGCGACGGCTACACCTTC. The encoded protein is CASSARDSRDGYTF. The chain recombines TRBV6-5 with TRBJ1-2; 7 bases match TRBD1. The CDR3 is made up of 14 amino acids. The junction had 11 bases not matched to a gene; V was cut back by 5 bases and J by 8 bases. Germline values: CDR1 MNHEY, CDR2 SVGAGI.

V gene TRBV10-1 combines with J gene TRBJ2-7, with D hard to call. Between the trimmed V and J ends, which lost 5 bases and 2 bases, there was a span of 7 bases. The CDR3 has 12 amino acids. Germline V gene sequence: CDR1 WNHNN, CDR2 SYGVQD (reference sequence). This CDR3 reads CASSTNPYEQYF. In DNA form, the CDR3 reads TGCGCCAGCAGTACAAACCCCTACGAGCAGTACTTC.

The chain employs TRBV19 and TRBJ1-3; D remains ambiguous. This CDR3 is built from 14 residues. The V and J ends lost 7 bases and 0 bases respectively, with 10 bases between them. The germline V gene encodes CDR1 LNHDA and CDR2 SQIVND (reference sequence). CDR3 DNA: TGTGCCAGTATCGGACTCACCTCTGGAAACACCATATATTTT. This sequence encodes CASIGLTSGNTIYF.

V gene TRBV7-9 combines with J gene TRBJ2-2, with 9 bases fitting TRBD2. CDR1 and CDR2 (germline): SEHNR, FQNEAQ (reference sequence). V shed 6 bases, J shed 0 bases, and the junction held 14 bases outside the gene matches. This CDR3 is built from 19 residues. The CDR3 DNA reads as TGTGCCAGCAGGCCCCCACCCCTAGCGGGGTATACGAACACCGGGGAGCTGTTTTTT. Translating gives CASRPPPLAGYTNTGELFF.

The CDR3 here is CASSLEGTTSGNTIYF. Here the CDR3 DNA reads TGTGCCAGCAGCTTGGAGGGGACAACCTCTGGAAACACCATATATTTT. The V gene is TRBV5-4, the J gene TRBJ1-3, with D possibly being TRBD1 (6 bases). The germline V gene encodes CDR1 SGHNT and CDR2 YYREEE (reference sequence). This CDR3 is built from 16 residues. Deletions cut 0 bases from V and 0 bases from J, with 10 bases between.